These 21 T cell receptor beta chains originate from one sample sequenced in a study of OX40 agonist ivuxolimab in advanced cancers. Measured with immunoSEQ multiplex PCR; TCRdb has only the in-frame clones, and not every one. The table has 81,000 or so clones, more than 85% seen once. Here the sequenced sample was CD4+ or CD8+ T cells sorted from blood, taken in a trial of the OX40 agonist ivuxolimab. These receptors were obtained from an adult with an advanced solid tumor such as melanoma, head and neck, liver or kidney cancer.

V is TRBV19 and J is TRBJ1-1, with a tentative D call TRBD1 (5 bases). This CDR3 contains 14 residues. The germline gives CDR1 LNHDA, CDR2 SQIVND (reference sequence). V lost 2 bases, J lost 1 base, and 8 bases lay in between. CDR3 DNA: TGTGCCAGTAGTATACGGCAGGGGAACACTGAAGCTTTCTTT. This sequence encodes CASSIRQGNTEAFF.

The rearrangement uses TRBV12-5 and TRBJ2-1; TRBD2 is a possible D gene (5 bases). CDR1 LGHNT and CDR2 FRNRAP come from the germline V gene. This CDR3 spans 16 amino acids. V was shortened by 0 bases and J by 6 bases, with 15 bases between the two germline ends. The DNA of the CDR3 is TGTGCTAGTGGTTTGGTACTGTCTAGCTGGCGCAATGAGCAGTTCTTC. Amino acid sequence: CASGLVLSSWRNEQFF.

This rearrangement joins TRBV5-6 to TRBJ1-2; D is perhaps TRBD1 (6 bases). Trimming left V 4 bases short and J 2 bases short, with 15 bases between. Germline V gene lookup returns CDR1 SGHDT and CDR2 YYEEEE. The CDR3 is made up of 15 amino acids. The CDR3 protein is CASSATGFSNYGYTF. Here the CDR3 DNA reads TGTGCCAGCAGCGCCACAGGGTTTTCGAACTATGGCTACACCTTC. The full variable domain, its missing parts supplied by reference TRBV5-6 and TRBJ1-2, is DAGVTQSPTHLIKTRGQQVTLRCSPKSGHDTVSWYQQALGQGPQFIFQYYEEEERQRGNFPDRFSGHQFPNYSSELNVNALLLGDSALYLCASSATGFSNYGYTFGSGTRLTVV.

This chain links TRBV28 with TRBJ1-1, with TRBD1 as a possible D gene (5 bases). V was cut by 3 bases and J by 11 bases, with 13 bases left in between. CDR3 length: 12 amino acids. Germline assignment: CDR1 MDHEN and CDR2 SYDVKM. The CDR3 protein is CASSFDSSWAFF. As DNA, the CDR3 is TGTGCCAGCAGTTTTGACAGTAGTTGGGCTTTCTTT.

The chain carries TRBV28 and TRBJ2-7; 9 positions agree with TRBD2. CDR3 length: 18 residues. V shed 6 bases and J 0 bases; nucleotides not matched to a gene: 15. Germline assignment: CDR1 MDHEN and CDR2 SYDVKM. CDR3 bases: TGTGCCAGCAGGGGGGTTAGCGGGAGCGATACCTTCTCCTACGAGCAGTACTTC. Protein: CASRGVSGSDTFSYEQYF. Full variable domain (outside the CDR3, taken from reference TRBV28 and TRBJ2-7): DVKVTQSSRYLVKRTGEKVFLECVQDMDHENMFWYRQDPGLGLRLIYFSYDVKMKEKGDIPEGYSVSREKKERFSLILESASTNQTSMYLCASRGVSGSDTFSYEQYFGPGTRLTVT.

The chain links TRBV10-3 to TRBJ2-7; 12 nucleotides line up with TRBD1. This CDR3 contains 16 residues. Germline V gene data show CDR1 as ENHRY and CDR2 as SYGVKD. V dropped 4 bases and J dropped 7; count of bases not matched to a gene: 11. DNA for the CDR3: TGTGCCATCAGTGCCCCAGGGGGACAGGGGGCAGGGGAGCAGTACTTC. This codes for CAISAPGGQGAGEQYF.

In DNA form, the CDR3 reads TGTGCCAGCAGCCCACCTGACAGTAAACAAGAGACCCAGTACTTC. Translating it yields CASSPPDSKQETQYF. This rearrangement joins TRBV7-9 to TRBJ2-5, with D possibly TRBD1 on 5 matching bases. Germline-derived CDR1 and CDR2 are SEHNR and FQNEAQ (reference sequence). The V end lost 5 bases, the J end lost 2 bases, and 15 bases lay between the germline ends. This CDR3 is built from 15 residues.

The chain uses TRBV12-5 and TRBJ1-2; D is unresolved. Germline loops: CDR1 LGHNT, CDR2 FRNRAP. The CDR3 runs to 12 residues. V was pared by 3 bases and J by 4 bases, with 6 bases between. The CDR3 loop reads CASGFASYGYTF. CDR3 in DNA: TGTGCTAGTGGTTTCGCATCCTATGGCTACACCTTC.

The genes are TRBV7-3 and TRBJ1-1; D is ambiguous. This CDR3 has 14 amino acids. V gave up 2 bases and J gave up 6 bases, with 13 bases separating them. Germline CDR1 reads SGHTA; CDR2 reads FQGTGA. CDR3 in amino acids: CASSLAGRVAEAFF. The CDR3 coding sequence is TGTGCCAGCAGCTTAGCTGGGAGAGTGGCTGAAGCTTTCTTT.

The chain uses TRBV29-1 and TRBJ2-7, with D perhaps matching TRBD2 (6 bases). Germline V lookup: CDR1 SQVTM, CDR2 ANQGSEA. V lost 6 bases to trimming and J lost 2 bases, with 11 bases between them. This CDR3 is 12 amino acids long. CDR3 nucleotide sequence: TGCAGCGTCCGGGAGTCCCCCTACGAGCAGTACTTC. Amino acids: CSVRESPYEQYF.

V usage is TRBV19 and J usage is TRBJ2-7, with 7 positions matching TRBD2. Trimming at V came to 4 bases and at J to 2 bases, leaving 11 bases not matched to a gene. The CDR3 covers 16 residues. Looked up from germline, CDR1 is LNHDA and CDR2 is SQIVND (reference sequence). The CDR3 nucleotides read TGTGCCAGTAGTACCGTGGGGGAGGGTACCCCCTACGAGCAGTACTTC. It yields the protein CASSTVGEGTPYEQYF.

The CDR3 spells CASGTGASGNTIYF. CDR3 DNA sequence: TGTGCCAGCGGGACAGGGGCTTCGGGAAACACCATATATTTT. The chain carries TRBV2 and TRBJ1-3; TRBD1 aligns across 10 bases. The CDR3 loop spans 14 amino acids. CDR1 SNHLY and CDR2 FYNNEI come from the germline V gene. J gave up 4 bases and V 8 bases, and 5 bases lay outside the gene matches.

The chain links TRBV5-4 to TRBJ1-4; 10 bases are a match to TRBD1. The junction had 4 bases not matched to a gene; V was cut back by 2 bases and J by 3 bases. The CDR3 has 16 residues. CDR1 is SGHNT, CDR2 YYREEE, per germline (reference sequence). The CDR3 DNA reads TGTGCCAGCAGCTTATCCGACAGGGGGCCTAATGAAAAACTGTTTTTT. Its protein is CASSLSDRGPNEKLFF. The full variable domain, in which reference TRBV5-4 and TRBJ1-4 provide the parts outside the CDR3, is ETGVTQSPTHLIKTRGQQVTLRCSSQSGHNTVSWYQQALGQGPQFIFQYYREEENGRGNFPPRFSGLQFPNYSSELNVNALELDDSALYLCASSLSDRGPNEKLFFGSGTQLSVL.

This clone has a single count. Written as DNA, the CDR3 is TGTGCCATCAGTCCGACTAGCGGGCGGAACACCGGGGAGCTGTTTTTT. Translated, it gives CAISPTSGRNTGELFF. V usage is TRBV10-3 and J usage is TRBJ2-2, with TRBD2 identical over 10 bases. There are 16 residues in the CDR3. Germline V CDR1 and CDR2: ENHRY, SYGVKD. After removal of 5 bases from V and 1 base from J, the junction contained 4 bases not matched to a gene.

The V gene is TRBV4-1, the J gene TRBJ2-1; D possibly corresponds to TRBD2 (6 bases). The germline CDR1 and CDR2 sequences are MGHRA and YSYEKL. V was cut by 0 bases and J by 3 bases, with 9 bases left in between. This CDR3 contains 15 residues. CDR3 sequence (DNA): TGCGCCAGCAGCCAAGAAACTAGCAGCTACAATGAGCAGTTCTTC. Protein: CASSQETSSYNEQFF.

This chain connects TRBV5-6 to TRBJ2-5; no firm D call. Germline V CDR1 and CDR2: SGHDT, YYEEEE. The length of the CDR3 is 14 residues. The germline V and J ends were trimmed by 4 bases and 1 base, with 11 bases remaining between them. Here the CDR3 DNA reads TGTGCCAGCAGCCCATCCGGGTCCCAAGAGACCCAGTACTTC. Protein: CASSPSGSQETQYF. The complete variable domain, with remaining parts taken from reference TRBV5-6 and TRBJ2-5, reads DAGVTQSPTHLIKTRGQQVTLRCSPKSGHDTVSWYQQALGQGPQFIFQYYEEEERQRGNFPDRFSGHQFPNYSSELNVNALLLGDSALYLCASSPSGSQETQYFGPGTRLLVL.

The V call is TRBV19, the J call TRBJ1-2; D remains ambiguous. Germline CDR1 reads LNHDA; CDR2 reads SQIVND (reference sequence). CDR3 length: 17 residues. Between the trimmed V and J ends, which lost 3 bases and 4 bases, there was a span of 21 bases. CDR3 sequence (DNA): TGTGCCAGTAGTATGTGGAGCCCCCAAAAATCGCCCTATGGCTACACCTTC. This sequence encodes CASSMWSPQKSPYGYTF.

Note on this clone: Mismatch with germline at one junction end may stem from a read error. The chain uses TRBV6-1 and TRBJ2-1; 14 nucleotides match TRBD2. The CDR3 consists of 12 residues. The germline gives CDR1 MNHNS, CDR2 SASEGT. CDR3 bases: TGTGCCATCCTACAAGGGACTAGCGGGAGAGTCTTC. Translated: CAILQGTSGRVF.

V and J are TRBV27 and TRBJ1-2; D gene ambiguous. CDR1 and CDR2 from the germline V gene are MNHEY and SMNVEV (reference sequence). Trimming removed 3 bases from V and 2 bases from J, with 7 bases in between. CDR3 size: 13 residues. The CDR3 nucleotides are TGTGCCAGCAGTTTGCGCAGCAACTATGGCTACACCTTC. This gives the protein CASSLRSNYGYTF.

The chain uses TRBV6-5 and TRBJ2-1; TRBD2 is a possible D gene (5 bases). CDR1 and CDR2 from the germline V gene are MNHEY and SVGAGI. Trimming left V 0 bases short and J 3 bases short, with 12 bases between. This CDR3 has 16 residues. The CDR3 DNA reads TGTGCCAGCAGTTACTCTCCTAGCCCTCGCTACAATGAGCAGTTCTTC. This codes for CASSYSPSPRYNEQFF.

For the CDR3, the DNA is TGCAGCGTTGAAGTCAAGGGACAGGGCGATGAGCAGTTCTTC. Encoded protein: CSVEVKGQGDEQFF. The genes are TRBV29-1 and TRBJ2-1; 9 nucleotides match TRBD1. With V trimmed by 1 base and J by 8 bases, 6 bases remained unmatched. The CDR3 has 14 residues. CDR1 and CDR2 (germline): SQVTM, ANQGSEA.